This T cell receptor (beta chain) was recovered during a study of beta chain features in type 1 diabetes. Overall study results and limits: For cells with high TCR expression, cDNA sequencing could yield over-representation. All four CD4+ subsets from Type 1 diabetes patients carried moderately but significantly shorter TCRB CDR3s. A possible short-template PCR bias applies equally to patients and controls. A greater similarity of naive, central memory and Treg TCRB repertoires was seen among patients than among healthy donors.

The CDR3 totals 12 residues. V was clipped by 7 bases and J by 0 bases, with 4 bases between them. Germline-derived CDR1 and CDR2 are SNHLY and FYNNEI. With respect to this clone: Its antigen is undetermined.

Isolated RNA was reverse transcribed in full, so expressed TCRB transcripts were sequenced. Assay used: immunoSEQ multiplex PCR; TCRdb lists only in-frame clones, some missing. The table lists 250,000 to 300,000 clones, around 22% of them singletons. Sequenced: naive CD4+ T cells from blood. This sequence joins TRBV2 and TRBJ1-3; D gene ambiguous. This TCR came from a woman aged 25 to 39 with type 1 diabetes. CDR3 loop: CASTFSGNTIYF. The CDR3 coding sequence is TGTGCCAGCACCTTCTCTGGAAACACCATATATTTT.